This T cell receptor beta chain was sequenced for a study of T cell repertoires in ileal Crohn's disease. Study-level information: Thiopurines (11) or anti-TNF agents (more than 17) were given postoperatively to about half.

Using immunoSEQ multiplex PCR, the repertoire was profiled, and TCRdb retains in-frame clones only, with some absent. The sample comprises several thousand clones, around three quarters of which are singletons, and approximately 7% rests with the top ten. The V end was cut by 2 bases, the J end by 0 bases, with 2 bases between. Germline lookup yields CDR1 KGHSH and CDR2 LQKENI. CDR3 length equals 13 residues. The TCR originated in an adult with Crohn's disease. Sequencing was carried out using ileal tissue. The V call is TRBV18, the J call TRBJ1-5; D gene uncertain. CDR3 nucleotide sequence: TGTGCCAGCTCACCATATAGCAATCAGCCCCAGCATTTT. It specifies CASSPYSNQPQHF.